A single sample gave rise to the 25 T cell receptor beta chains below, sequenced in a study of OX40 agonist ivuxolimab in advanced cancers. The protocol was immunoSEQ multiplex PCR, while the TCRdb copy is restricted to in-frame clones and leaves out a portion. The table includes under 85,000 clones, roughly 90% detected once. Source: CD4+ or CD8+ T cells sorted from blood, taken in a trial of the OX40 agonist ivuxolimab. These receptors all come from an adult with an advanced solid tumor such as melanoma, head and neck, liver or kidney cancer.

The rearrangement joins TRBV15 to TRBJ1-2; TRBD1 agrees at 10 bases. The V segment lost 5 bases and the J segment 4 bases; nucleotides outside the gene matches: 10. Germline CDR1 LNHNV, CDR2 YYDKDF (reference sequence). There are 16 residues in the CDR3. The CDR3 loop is CATSGLTGGVGYGYTF. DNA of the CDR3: TGTGCCACCAGCGGACTGACAGGGGGCGTCGGCTATGGCTACACCTTC.

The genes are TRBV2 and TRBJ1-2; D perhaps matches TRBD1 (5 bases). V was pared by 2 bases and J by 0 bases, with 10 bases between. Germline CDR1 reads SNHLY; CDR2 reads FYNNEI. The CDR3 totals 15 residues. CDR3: CASSETGQANYGYTF. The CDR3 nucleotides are TGTGCCAGCAGTGAAACAGGACAAGCTAACTATGGCTACACCTTC.

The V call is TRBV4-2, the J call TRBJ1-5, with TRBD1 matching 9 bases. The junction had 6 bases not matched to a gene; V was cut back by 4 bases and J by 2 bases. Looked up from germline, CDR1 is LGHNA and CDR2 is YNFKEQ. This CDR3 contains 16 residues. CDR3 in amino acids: CASSLRQGDRNQPQHF. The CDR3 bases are TGTGCCAGCAGCCTCCGACAGGGGGATCGCAATCAGCCCCAGCATTTT.

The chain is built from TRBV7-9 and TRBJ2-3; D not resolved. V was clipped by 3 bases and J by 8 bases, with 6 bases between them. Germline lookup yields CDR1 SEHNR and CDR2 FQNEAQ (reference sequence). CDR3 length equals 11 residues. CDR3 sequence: CASSLTLTQYF. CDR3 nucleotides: TGTGCCAGCAGCTTGACTCTTACGCAGTATTTT.

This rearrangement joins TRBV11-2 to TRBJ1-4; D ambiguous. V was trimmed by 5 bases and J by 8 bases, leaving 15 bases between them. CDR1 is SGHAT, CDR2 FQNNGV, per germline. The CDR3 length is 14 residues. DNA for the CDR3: TGTGCCAGCAGCATTAACCGGGGTATCGAAAAACTGTTTTTT. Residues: CASSINRGIEKLFF.

The CDR3 loop reads CASGLVRGARGIYEQYF. In DNA form, the CDR3 reads TGTGCTAGTGGTTTGGTACGTGGGGCCAGGGGAATATACGAGCAGTACTTC. The chain has TRBV12-5 and TRBJ2-5; TRBD1 is a possible D gene (6 bases). The end of the DNA aligns better with TRBJ2-7, so the J call may be wrong. Germline CDR1 reads LGHNT; CDR2 reads FRNRAP. The CDR3 is made up of 17 amino acids.

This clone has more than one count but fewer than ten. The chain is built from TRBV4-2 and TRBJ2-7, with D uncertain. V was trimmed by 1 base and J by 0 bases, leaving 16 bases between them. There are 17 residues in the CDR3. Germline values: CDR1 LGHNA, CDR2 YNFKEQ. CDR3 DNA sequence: TGTGCCAGCAGCCAAGTGTCGTTCGGCCTGAGCTCCTACGAGCAGTACTTC. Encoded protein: CASSQVSFGLSSYEQYF.

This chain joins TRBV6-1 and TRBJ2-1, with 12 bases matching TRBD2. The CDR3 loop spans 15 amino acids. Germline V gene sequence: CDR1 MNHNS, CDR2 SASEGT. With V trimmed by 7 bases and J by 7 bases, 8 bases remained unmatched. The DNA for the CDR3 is TGTGCCAGCACCGTTGGGGGGACTAGCGGGAATGAGCAGTTCTTC. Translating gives CASTVGGTSGNEQFF.

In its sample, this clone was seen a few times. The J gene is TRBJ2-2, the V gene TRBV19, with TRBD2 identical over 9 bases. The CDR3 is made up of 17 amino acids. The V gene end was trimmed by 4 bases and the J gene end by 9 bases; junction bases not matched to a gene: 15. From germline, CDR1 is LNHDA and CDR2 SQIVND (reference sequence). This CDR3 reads CASSTSTSGGIYRELFF. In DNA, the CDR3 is TGTGCCAGTAGTACCTCGACTAGCGGAGGGATTTATAGGGAGCTGTTTTTT.

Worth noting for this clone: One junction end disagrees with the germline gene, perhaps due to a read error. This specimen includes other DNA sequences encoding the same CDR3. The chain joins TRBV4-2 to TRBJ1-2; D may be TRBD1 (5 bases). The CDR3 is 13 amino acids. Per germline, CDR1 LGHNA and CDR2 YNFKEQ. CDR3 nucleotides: TGTGCCAGCAGTCAAGGGGTGGGATCTGGCTACACCTTC. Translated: CASSQGVGSGYTF.

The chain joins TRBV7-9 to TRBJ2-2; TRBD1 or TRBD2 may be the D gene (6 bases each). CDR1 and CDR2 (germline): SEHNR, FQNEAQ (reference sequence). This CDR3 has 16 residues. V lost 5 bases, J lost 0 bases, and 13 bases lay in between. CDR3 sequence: CASSQYGGSNTGELFF. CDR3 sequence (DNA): TGTGCCAGCAGCCAATACGGGGGCTCGAACACCGGGGAGCTGTTTTTT.

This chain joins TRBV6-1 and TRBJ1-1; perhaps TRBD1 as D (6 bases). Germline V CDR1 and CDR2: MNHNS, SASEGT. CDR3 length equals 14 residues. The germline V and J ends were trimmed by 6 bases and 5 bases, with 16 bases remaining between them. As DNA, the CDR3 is TGTGCCAGCAGACTCGGACAGCCTGGGACTGAAGCTTTCTTT. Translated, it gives CASRLGQPGTEAFF.

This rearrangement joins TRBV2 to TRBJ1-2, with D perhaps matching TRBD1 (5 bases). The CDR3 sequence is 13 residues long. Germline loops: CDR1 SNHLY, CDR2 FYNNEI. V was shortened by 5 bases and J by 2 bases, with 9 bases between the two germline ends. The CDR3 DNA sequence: TGTGCCAGCAGTTCGGGGCAGAACTATGGCTACACCTTC. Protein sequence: CASSSGQNYGYTF.

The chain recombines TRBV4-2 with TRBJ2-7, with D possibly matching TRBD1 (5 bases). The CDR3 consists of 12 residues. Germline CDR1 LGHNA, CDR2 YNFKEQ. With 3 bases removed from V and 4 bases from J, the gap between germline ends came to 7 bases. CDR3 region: CASSQTAYEQYF. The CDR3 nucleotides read TGTGCCAGCAGCCAGACAGCTTACGAGCAGTACTTC.

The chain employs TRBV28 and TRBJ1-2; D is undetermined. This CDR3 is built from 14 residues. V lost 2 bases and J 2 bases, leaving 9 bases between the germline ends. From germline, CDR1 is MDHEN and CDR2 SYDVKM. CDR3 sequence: CASSLNTENYGYTF. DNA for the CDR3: TGTGCCAGCAGTTTAAACACAGAGAACTATGGCTACACCTTC.

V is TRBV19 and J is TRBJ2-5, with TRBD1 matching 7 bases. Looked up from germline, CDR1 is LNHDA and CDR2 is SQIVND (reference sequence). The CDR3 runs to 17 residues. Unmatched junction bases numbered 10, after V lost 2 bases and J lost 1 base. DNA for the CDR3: TGTGCCAGTAGTATACGACAGGGTAGAAGGATCCAAGAGACCCAGTACTTC. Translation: CASSIRQGRRIQETQYF.

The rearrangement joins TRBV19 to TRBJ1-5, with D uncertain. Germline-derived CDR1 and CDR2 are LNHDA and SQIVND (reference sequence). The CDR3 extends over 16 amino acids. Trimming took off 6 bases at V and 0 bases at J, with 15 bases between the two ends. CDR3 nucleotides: TGTGCCAGTAGACTGCCGGCGGCAGATAGCAATCAGCCCCAGCATTTT. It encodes CASRLPAADSNQPQHF. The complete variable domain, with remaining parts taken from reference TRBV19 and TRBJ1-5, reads DGGITQSPKYLFRKEGQNVTLSCEQNLNHDAMYWYRQDPGQGLRLIYYSQIVNDFQKGDIAEGYSVSREKKESFPLTVTSAQKNPTAFYLCASRLPAADSNQPQHFGDGTRLSIL.

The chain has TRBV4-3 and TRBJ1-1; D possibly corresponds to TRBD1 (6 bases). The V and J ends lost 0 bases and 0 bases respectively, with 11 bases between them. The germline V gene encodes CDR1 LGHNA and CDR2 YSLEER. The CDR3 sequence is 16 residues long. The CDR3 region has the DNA TGCGCCAGCAGCCAAGATGGGACACGTATGAACACTGAAGCTTTCTTT. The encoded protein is CASSQDGTRMNTEAFF.

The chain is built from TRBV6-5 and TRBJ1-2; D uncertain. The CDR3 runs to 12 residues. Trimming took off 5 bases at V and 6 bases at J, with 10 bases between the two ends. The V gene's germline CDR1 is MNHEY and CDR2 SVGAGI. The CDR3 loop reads CASSRRLNGYTF. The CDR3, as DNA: TGTGCCAGCAGTCGACGCCTAAATGGCTACACCTTC.

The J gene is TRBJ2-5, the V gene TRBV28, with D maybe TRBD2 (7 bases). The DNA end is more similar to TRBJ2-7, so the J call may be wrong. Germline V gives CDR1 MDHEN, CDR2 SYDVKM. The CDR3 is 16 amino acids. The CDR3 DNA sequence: TGTGCCAGCAGTCCTGGGGGCGGGGGTTGGGGCTACGAGCAGTACTTC. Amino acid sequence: CASSPGGGGWGYEQYF.

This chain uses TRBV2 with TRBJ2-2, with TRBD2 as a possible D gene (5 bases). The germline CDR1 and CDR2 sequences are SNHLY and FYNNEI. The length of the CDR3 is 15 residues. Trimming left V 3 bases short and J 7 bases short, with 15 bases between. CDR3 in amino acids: CASSDNQARDGELFF. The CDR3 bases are TGTGCCAGCAGTGATAACCAGGCCCGGGACGGGGAGCTGTTTTTT.

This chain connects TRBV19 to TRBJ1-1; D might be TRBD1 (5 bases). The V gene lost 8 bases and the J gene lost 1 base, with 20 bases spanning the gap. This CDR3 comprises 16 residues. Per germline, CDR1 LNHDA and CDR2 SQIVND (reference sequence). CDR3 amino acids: CASPPQGRGTNTEAFF. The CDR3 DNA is TGTGCCAGTCCCCCCCAAGGGAGGGGAACGAACACTGAAGCTTTCTTT.

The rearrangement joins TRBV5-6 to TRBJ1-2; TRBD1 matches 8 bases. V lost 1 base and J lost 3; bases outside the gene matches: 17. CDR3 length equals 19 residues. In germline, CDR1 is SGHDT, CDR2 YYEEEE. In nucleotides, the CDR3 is TGTGCCAGCAGCTTGTTCGGGCCTCCTAACCAGGGGGCGGACTATGGCTACACCTTC. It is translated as CASSLFGPPNQGADYGYTF. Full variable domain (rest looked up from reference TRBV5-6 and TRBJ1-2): DAGVTQSPTHLIKTRGQQVTLRCSPKSGHDTVSWYQQALGQGPQFIFQYYEEEERQRGNFPDRFSGHQFPNYSSELNVNALLLGDSALYLCASSLFGPPNQGADYGYTFGSGTRLTVV.

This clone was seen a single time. CDR3 region: CASSVAAGGYNEQFF. Here the CDR3 DNA reads TGTGCCAGCAGCGTAGCGGCGGGGGGTTACAATGAGCAGTTCTTC. This rearrangement joins TRBV9 to TRBJ2-1, with 8 bases fitting TRBD2. CDR3 size: 15 residues. Trimming cost V 0 bases and J 4 bases; bases outside gene matches: 3. Germline CDR1 and CDR2: SGDLS and YYNGEE.

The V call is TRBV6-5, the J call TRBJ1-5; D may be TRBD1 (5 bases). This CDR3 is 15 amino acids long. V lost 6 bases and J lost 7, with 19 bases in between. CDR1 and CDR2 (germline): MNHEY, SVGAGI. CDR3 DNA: TGTGCCAGCAGGGCCCGTCCGGGGGAAGGGCAGCCCCAGCATTTT. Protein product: CASRARPGEGQPQHF.